The source of this TCR beta chain is a study of T cell responses to AZD1222 COVID-19 vaccine. General study points: The study reported that nearly half of spike-specific TCRs target unmutated variant regions. In all cases, repertoires were sampled only after the peak T cell response. Among vaccine-associated CD4 TCRs, coverage spanned spike, with dominance at 160-218 and 743-854. Donors, mostly white British, included more females; clonal diversity was possibly underestimated.

Of note for this clone: What it binds is not known.

The CDR3 totals 14 residues. Between the trimmed V and J ends, which lost 2 bases and 8 bases, there was a span of 12 bases. The germline CDR1 and CDR2 sequences are MDHEN and SYDVKM. Profiling relied on immunoSEQ multiplex PCR, and the TCRdb table lists in-frame clones only, not all of them. The sample consists of around 97,000 clones, around nine tenths of them appearing once. J is TRBJ1-4 and V is TRBV28; unclear D gene. This receptor was taken from an adult in good health. Here the sequenced sample was peripheral blood, taken on day 0 of AZD1222 vaccination. The CDR3 is CASSLATLREKLFF. The CDR3 DNA follows: TGTGCCAGCAGTTTAGCGACATTGCGCGAAAAACTGTTTTTT.